These 2 T cell receptor beta chains came from one sample sequenced in a study of T-cell memory formation after mild COVID-19 (TCRdb year 2021). Receptors were amplified or captured by 5' RACE. Sequenced using an Illumina NovaSeq 6000. TCRdb took the public reads, trimmed them with fastp at Q25, ran MiXCR for clone calling and kept in-frame beta chains. For every CDR3 protein sequence, its rows merge into one entry that carries the most common genes and DNA. For this sample there are almost 550,000 distinct CDR3 sequences; roughly 20% appear just once. Clones ranked in the top ten supply 9.5% to 15% of the sample. The sequenced sample consisted of PBMCs or a T cell subset sorted from them (not recorded which). All receptors come from an adult woman who had mild COVID-19 (a few samples of this study predate the infection). The sample titles of this study are shuffled in the database, so cell type and time point are left out; the donor was told from shared clones.

The V call is TRBV18, the J call TRBJ1-1, with 7 bases that match TRBD1. The germline V gene has CDR1 KGHSH and CDR2 LQKENI. The V segment lost 3 bases and the J segment 4 bases; nucleotides outside the gene matches: 8. The CDR3 extends over 15 amino acids. The chain's CDR3 is CASSPSTGSGTEAFF. In DNA form, the CDR3 reads TGTGCCAGCTCACCCTCGACAGGGTCAGGCACTGAAGCTTTCTTT.

The gene calls are TRBV12-3 or TRBV12-4 and TRBJ2-6; maybe TRBD2 (5 bases). This CDR3 has 17 residues. Trimming left V 1 base short and J 0 bases short, with 10 bases between. CDR3 bases: TGTGCCAGCAGTTTAGGGACTGCTTACTCTGGGGCCAACGTCCTGACTTTC. Residues: CASSLGTAYSGANVLTF.